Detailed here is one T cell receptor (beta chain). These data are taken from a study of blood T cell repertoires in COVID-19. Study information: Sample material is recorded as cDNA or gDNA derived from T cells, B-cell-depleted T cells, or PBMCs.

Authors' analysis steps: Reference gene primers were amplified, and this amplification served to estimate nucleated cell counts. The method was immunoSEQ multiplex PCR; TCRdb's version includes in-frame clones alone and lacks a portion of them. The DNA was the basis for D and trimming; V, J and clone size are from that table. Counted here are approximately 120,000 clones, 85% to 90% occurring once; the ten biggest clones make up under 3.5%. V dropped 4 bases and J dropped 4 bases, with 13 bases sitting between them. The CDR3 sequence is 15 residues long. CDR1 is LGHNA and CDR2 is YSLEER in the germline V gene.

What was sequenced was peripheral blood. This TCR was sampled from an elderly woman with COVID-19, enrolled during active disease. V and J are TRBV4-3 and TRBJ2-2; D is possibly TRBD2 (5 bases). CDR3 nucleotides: TGCGCCAGCAGCCTTTCGGGGAGAGCCACCGGGGAGCTGTTTTTT. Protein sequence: CASSLSGRATGELFF.